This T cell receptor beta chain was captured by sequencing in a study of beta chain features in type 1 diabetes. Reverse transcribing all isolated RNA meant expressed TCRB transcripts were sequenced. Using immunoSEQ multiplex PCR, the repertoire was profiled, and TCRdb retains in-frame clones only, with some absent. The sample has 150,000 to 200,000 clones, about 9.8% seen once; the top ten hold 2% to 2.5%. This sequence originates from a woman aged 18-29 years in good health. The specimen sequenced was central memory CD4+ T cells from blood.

The CDR3 coding sequence is TGTGCCAGCAGTTACGGGAGTTTTGGGGGGACCCAGTACTTC. This translates into CASSYGSFGGTQYF. This rearrangement joins TRBV4-2 to TRBJ2-5; possibly TRBD2 for D (6 bases). Germline CDR1 LGHNA, CDR2 YNFKEQ. Between the trimmed V and J ends, which lost 6 bases and 7 bases, there was a span of 18 bases. CDR3 length: 14 amino acids.